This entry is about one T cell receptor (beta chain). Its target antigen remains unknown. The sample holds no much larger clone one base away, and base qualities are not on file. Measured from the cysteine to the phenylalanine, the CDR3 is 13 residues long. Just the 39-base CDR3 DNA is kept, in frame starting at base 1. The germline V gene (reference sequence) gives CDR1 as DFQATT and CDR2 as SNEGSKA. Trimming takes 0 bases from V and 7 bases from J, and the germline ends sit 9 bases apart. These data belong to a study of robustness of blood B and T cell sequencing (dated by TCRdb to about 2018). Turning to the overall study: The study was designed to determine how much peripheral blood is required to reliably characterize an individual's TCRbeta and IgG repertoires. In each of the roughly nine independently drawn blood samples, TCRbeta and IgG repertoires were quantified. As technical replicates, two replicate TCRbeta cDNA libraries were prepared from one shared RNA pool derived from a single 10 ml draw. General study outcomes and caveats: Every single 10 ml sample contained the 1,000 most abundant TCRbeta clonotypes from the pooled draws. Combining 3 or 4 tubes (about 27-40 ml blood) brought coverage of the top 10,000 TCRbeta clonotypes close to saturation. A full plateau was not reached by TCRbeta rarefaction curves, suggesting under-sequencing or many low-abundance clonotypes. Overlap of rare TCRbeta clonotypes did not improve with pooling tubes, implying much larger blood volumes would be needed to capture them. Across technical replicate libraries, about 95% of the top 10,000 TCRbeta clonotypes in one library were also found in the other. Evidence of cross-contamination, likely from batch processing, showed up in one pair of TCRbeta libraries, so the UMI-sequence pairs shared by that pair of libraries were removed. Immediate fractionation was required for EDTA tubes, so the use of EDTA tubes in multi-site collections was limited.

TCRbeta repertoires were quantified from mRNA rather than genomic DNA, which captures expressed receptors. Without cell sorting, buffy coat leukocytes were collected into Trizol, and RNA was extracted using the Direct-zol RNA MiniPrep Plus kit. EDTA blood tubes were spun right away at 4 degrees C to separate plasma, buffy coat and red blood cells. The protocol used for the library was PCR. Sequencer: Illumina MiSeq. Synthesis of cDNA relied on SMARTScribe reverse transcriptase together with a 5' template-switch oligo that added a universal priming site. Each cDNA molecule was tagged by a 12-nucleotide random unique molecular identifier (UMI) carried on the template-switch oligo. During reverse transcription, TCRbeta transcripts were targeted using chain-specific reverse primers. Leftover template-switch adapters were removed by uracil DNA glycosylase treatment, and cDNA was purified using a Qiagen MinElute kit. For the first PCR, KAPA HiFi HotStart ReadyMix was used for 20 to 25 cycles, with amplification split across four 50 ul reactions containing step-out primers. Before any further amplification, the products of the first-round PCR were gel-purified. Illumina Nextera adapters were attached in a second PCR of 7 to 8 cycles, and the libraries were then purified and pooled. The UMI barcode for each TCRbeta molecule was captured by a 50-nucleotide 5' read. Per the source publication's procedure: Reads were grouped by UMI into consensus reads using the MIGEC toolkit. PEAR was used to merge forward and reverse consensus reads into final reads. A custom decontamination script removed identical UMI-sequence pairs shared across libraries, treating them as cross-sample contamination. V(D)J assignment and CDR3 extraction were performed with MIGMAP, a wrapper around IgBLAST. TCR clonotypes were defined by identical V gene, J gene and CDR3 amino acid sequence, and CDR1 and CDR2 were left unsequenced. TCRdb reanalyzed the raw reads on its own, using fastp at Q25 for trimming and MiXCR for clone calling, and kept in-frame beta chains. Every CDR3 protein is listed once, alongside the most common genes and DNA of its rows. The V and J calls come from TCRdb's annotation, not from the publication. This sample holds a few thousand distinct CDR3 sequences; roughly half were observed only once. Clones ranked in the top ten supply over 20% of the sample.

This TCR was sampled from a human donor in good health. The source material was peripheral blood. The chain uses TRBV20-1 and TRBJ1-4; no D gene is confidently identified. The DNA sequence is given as TGCAGTGCTAGAGATAGCCAGCGTGAAAAACTGTTTTTT. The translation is CSARDSQREKLFF.